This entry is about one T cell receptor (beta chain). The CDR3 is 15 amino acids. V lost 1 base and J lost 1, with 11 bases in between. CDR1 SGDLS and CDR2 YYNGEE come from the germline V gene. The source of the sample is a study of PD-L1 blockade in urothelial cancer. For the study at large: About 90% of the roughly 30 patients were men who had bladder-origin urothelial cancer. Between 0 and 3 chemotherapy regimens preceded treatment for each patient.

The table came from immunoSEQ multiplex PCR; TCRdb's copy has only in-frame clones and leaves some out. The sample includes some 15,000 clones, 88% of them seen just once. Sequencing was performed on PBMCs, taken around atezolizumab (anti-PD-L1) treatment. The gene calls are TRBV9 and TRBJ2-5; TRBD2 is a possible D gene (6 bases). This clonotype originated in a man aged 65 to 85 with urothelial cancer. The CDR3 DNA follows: TGTGCCAGCAGCGTATCCCCCGGGAGCCAAGAGACCCAGTACTTC. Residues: CASSVSPGSQETQYF.